The 15 T cell receptor beta chains in this list originate from one sample, sequenced in a study of T cells in Graves' hyperthyroidism and ophthalmopathy. TCR beta CDR3 sequences were amplified from RNA transcripts. HTBI primers were the set used in a first-round RT-PCR of the TCR CDR3. TCRdb passed the multiplex PCR reads through MiXCR, listing each CDR3 protein once. The sample lists 300,000 to 350,000 distinct CDR3 sequences, over 15% occurring once. The specimen sequenced was blood. Source of these receptors: a woman in her forties or fifties with Graves' hyperthyroidism.

This clonotype was seen more than once but under ten times. The V gene is TRBV6-1, the J gene TRBJ1-2, with a weak D call TRBD1 (5 bases). Trimming left V 2 bases short and J 6 bases short, with 13 bases between. CDR1 is MNHNS, CDR2 SASEGT, per germline. This CDR3 comprises 14 residues. DNA for the CDR3: TGTGCCAGCAGTGAAAGGTGGGGCGCGGATGGCTACACCTTC. This encodes CASSERWGADGYTF.

This clonotype was counted between two and nine times. The chain couples TRBV7-9 to TRBJ2-5; perhaps TRBD1 as D (5 bases). Germline-derived CDR1 and CDR2 are SEHNR and FQNEAQ (reference sequence). Trimming shortened V by 2 bases and J by 2 bases, and 18 bases separated the two germline ends. There are 17 residues in the CDR3. Written as DNA, the CDR3 is TGTGCCAGCAGCTTATTCGGCGCAGGGTCTGGTCAAGAGACCCAGTACTTC. Protein: CASSLFGAGSGQETQYF.

This clonotype was counted only a few times. The chain uses TRBV18 and TRBJ2-1; 8 bases match TRBD1. V shed 2 bases, J shed 7 bases, and the junction held 7 bases outside the gene matches. In germline, CDR1 is KGHSH, CDR2 LQKENI. This CDR3 comprises 15 residues. CDR3 protein: CASSPTGQGENEQFF. CDR3 sequence (DNA): TGTGCCAGCTCACCAACCGGACAGGGAGAGAATGAGCAGTTCTTC.

The sample holds one count of this clonotype. This chain uses TRBV5-1 with TRBJ2-7; 9 bases are shared with TRBD1. This CDR3 is built from 14 residues. Germline V gives CDR1 SGHRS, CDR2 YFSETQ. The CDR3 sequence: CASSYGTGSYEQYV. For the CDR3, the DNA is TGTGCCAGCAGCTACGGGACAGGGTCCTACGAGCAGTACGTC.

This chain links TRBV6-1 with TRBJ2-1; the D gene is possibly TRBD2 (5 bases). V was cut by 6 bases and J by 0 bases, with 15 bases left in between. Germline V gene sequence: CDR1 MNHNS, CDR2 SASEGT. The CDR3 sequence is 16 residues long. The CDR3 here is CASSPRSRGSYNEQFF. The CDR3 DNA is TGTGCCAGCAGCCCTCGATCTCGGGGCTCCTACAATGAGCAGTTCTTC.

This clonotype was counted ten times or more. J is TRBJ2-5 and V is TRBV5-6, with D unclear. V was shortened by 0 bases and J by 7 bases, with 10 bases between the two germline ends. CDR3 length: 13 amino acids. Germline V gene data show CDR1 as SGHDT and CDR2 as YYEEEE. The CDR3 DNA is TGTGCCAGCAGCTTGGACGGCCCGGGGACCCAGTACTTC. Translating it yields CASSLDGPGTQYF.

The rearrangement uses TRBV7-8 and TRBJ2-1; 9 bases are shared with TRBD1. Per germline, CDR1 SGHVS and CDR2 FQNEAQ. Losses at the gene ends were 7 bases for V and 5 bases for J; bases not matched to a gene: 12. This CDR3 is 16 amino acids long. In DNA form, the CDR3 reads TGTGCCAGCAACTTGGCAGTACAGGGGGCCAACAATGAGCAGTTCTTC. Its protein is CASNLAVQGANNEQFF. The full variable domain, rest sourced from reference TRBV7-8 and TRBJ2-1, is GAGVSQSPRYKVAKRGQDVALRCDPISGHVSLFWYQQALGQGPEFLTYFQNEAQLDKSGLPSDRFFAERPEGSVSTLKIQRTQQEDSAVYLCASNLAVQGANNEQFFGPGTRLTVL.

This clonotype was observed a few times. The chain employs TRBV5-6 and TRBJ2-1; D is undetermined. Germline-derived CDR1 and CDR2 are SGHDT and YYEEEE. V shed 3 bases and J shed 0 bases, with 13 bases lying between them. This CDR3 has 16 amino acids. The CDR3 region is CASSSYRVSSYNEQFF. The CDR3 region has the DNA TGTGCCAGCAGCTCATATAGGGTGAGCTCCTACAATGAGCAGTTCTTC. The entire variable domain, with the rest obtained from reference TRBV5-6 and TRBJ2-1, is as follows: DAGVTQSPTHLIKTRGQQVTLRCSPKSGHDTVSWYQQALGQGPQFIFQYYEEEERQRGNFPDRFSGHQFPNYSSELNVNALLLGDSALYLCASSSYRVSSYNEQFFGPGTRLTVL.

A remark on this clonotype: Possible read error: a much larger clone is one base away. The chain recombines TRBV18 with TRBJ2-1, with D uncertain. The CDR3 loop spans 15 amino acids. The V end lost 5 bases, the J end lost 0 bases, and 11 bases lay between the germline ends. Looked up from germline, CDR1 is KGHSH and CDR2 is LQKENI. The CDR3 nucleotides read TGTGCCAGCTCATCAGAGTCCGGCTCCTACAATGAGCAGTTCTTC. Amino acids: CASSSESGSYNEQFF.

The V call is TRBV12-3 or TRBV12-4, the J call TRBJ1-2; no firm D call. The CDR3 is 15 amino acids. Trimming stripped 0 bases from V and 4 bases from J, with 12 bases between. CDR3 loop: CASSLAIGLIYGYTF. As DNA, the CDR3 is TGTGCCAGCAGTTTAGCAATCGGTCTGATCTATGGCTACACCTTC.

The V gene is TRBV19, the J gene TRBJ2-3; 7 positions match TRBD1. CDR1 is LNHDA, CDR2 SQIVND, per germline (reference sequence). This CDR3 has 14 residues. The V gene end was trimmed by 5 bases and the J gene end by 3 bases; junction bases not matched to a gene: 5. CDR3 bases: TGTGCCAGTAGTGAGGGACAGTCGACAGATACGCAGTATTTT. Its protein product is CASSEGQSTDTQYF.

This clonotype was found a few times. This sequence joins TRBV10-2 and TRBJ2-7; TRBD2 matches at 9 bases. Trimming at V came to 6 bases and at J to 2 bases, leaving 14 bases not matched to a gene. The CDR3 spans 17 residues. CDR1 is WSHSY and CDR2 is SAAADI in the germline V gene. This CDR3 is CASRDPWVAGAAYEQYF. In DNA form, the CDR3 reads TGCGCCAGCAGGGACCCTTGGGTAGCGGGAGCGGCCTACGAGCAGTACTTC.

This clonotype turned up a few times. The chain carries TRBV6-4 and TRBJ2-3; 7 nucleotides align to TRBD2. CDR3 size: 15 residues. CDR1 is MRHNA and CDR2 is SNTAGT in the germline V gene. V dropped 5 bases and J dropped 0; count of bases not matched to a gene: 5. The DNA of the CDR3 is TGTGCCAGCAGTCCAGGGCGGGAGAGCACAGATACGCAGTATTTT. Its protein is CASSPGRESTDTQYF.

The chain links TRBV12-3 or TRBV12-4 to TRBJ2-2; D is possibly TRBD1 or TRBD2 (5 bases each). The CDR3 is 14 residues long. Trimming shortened V by 7 bases and J by 7 bases, and 16 bases separated the two germline ends. The CDR3 nucleotides are TGTGCCAGCAACCCACACGGGGCGGACGGGGAGCTGTTTTTT. Its translation: CASNPHGADGELFF.

The J gene is TRBJ1-3, the V gene TRBV7-2; D gene ambiguous. The CDR3 runs to 15 residues. Germline V gene sequence: CDR1 SGHTA, CDR2 FQGNSA. V gave up 0 bases and J gave up 0 bases, with 6 bases separating them. CDR3 in DNA: TGTGCCAGCAGCTTAGCCGGGGTCTCTGGAAACACCATATATTTT. Translation gives CASSLAGVSGNTIYF.